The 21 T cell receptor beta chains given below trace back to one sample, sequenced in a study of blood T cell repertoires in COVID-19. The repertoire was sequenced with immunoSEQ multiplex PCR; TCRdb's copy has only in-frame clones and lacks some. The data show around 110,000 clones, with approximately 82% seen just once and less than 8% held by the top ten. Sequenced sample: peripheral blood. The receptors derive from a man in his 70s with active or convalescent COVID-19.

The chain is built from TRBV6-5 and TRBJ2-1; 9 bases line up with TRBD1. Germline V gene sequence: CDR1 MNHEY, CDR2 SVGAGI. The CDR3 has 15 residues. The junction had 1 base not matched to a gene; V was cut back by 0 bases and J by 4 bases. The CDR3 sequence is CASSYSGQGYNEQFF. In nucleotides, the CDR3 is TGTGCCAGCAGTTACTCGGGACAGGGATACAATGAGCAGTTCTTC.

The chain carries TRBV7-3 and TRBJ2-1; no clear D gene. With 5 bases removed from V and 15 bases from J, the gap between germline ends came to 20 bases. The CDR3 runs 13 residues. In germline, CDR1 is SGHTA, CDR2 FQGTGA. CDR3 sequence (DNA): TGTGCCAGCAGCGAAGAGGTGTCTACGTGGAGGTTCTTC. Protein sequence: CASSEEVSTWRFF.

The chain uses TRBV6-5 and TRBJ1-1; 7 bases agree with TRBD1. V was clipped by 7 bases and J by 11 bases; unmatched bases: 7. CDR1 and CDR2 from the germline V gene are MNHEY and SVGAGI. The CDR3 has 11 residues. CDR3 protein: CASTTGVQAFF. Here the CDR3 DNA reads TGTGCCAGCACCACAGGGGTGCAGGCTTTCTTT.

The chain recombines TRBV28 with TRBJ2-4; D remains unclear. Germline V gene data show CDR1 as MDHEN and CDR2 as SYDVKM. The CDR3 runs 14 residues. Trimming removed 5 bases from V and 8 bases from J, with 16 bases in between. The CDR3 sequence is CASSSQPLRYIQYF. CDR3 coding DNA: TGTGCCAGCAGTAGCCAACCACTGAGGTACATTCAGTACTTC.

V and J are TRBV11-3 and TRBJ2-2; D unresolved. Germline V lookup: CDR1 SGHNT, CDR2 YENEEA. The CDR3 totals 15 residues. V shed 3 bases and J shed 0 bases, with 8 bases lying between them. This CDR3 reads CASSFEHANTGELFF. The CDR3 region has the DNA TGTGCCAGCAGCTTTGAACATGCGAACACCGGGGAGCTGTTTTTT.

This chain links TRBV29-1 with TRBJ1-1, with a weak D call TRBD1 (6 bases). V dropped 7 bases and J dropped 1 base, with 13 bases sitting between them. Germline CDR1 reads SQVTM; CDR2 reads ANQGSEA. The length of the CDR3 is 13 residues. This CDR3 reads CSASGQANTEAFF. In DNA, the CDR3 is TGCAGCGCTTCGGGACAAGCGAACACTGAAGCTTTCTTT.

V and J are TRBV25-1 and TRBJ1-1; 7 bases map to TRBD1. The CDR3 is 14 amino acids. Germline-derived CDR1 and CDR2 are MGHDK and SYGVNS. J gave up 7 bases and V 4 bases, and 9 bases lay outside the gene matches. CDR3 sequence reads: CASSGLGTAFEAFF. For the CDR3, the DNA is TGTGCCAGCAGTGGACTCGGGACAGCGTTTGAAGCTTTCTTT.

The count of this clone is one. The chain recombines TRBV11-2 with TRBJ1-1, with 8 positions matching TRBD1. This CDR3 contains 15 residues. The ends lost 7 bases at V and 4 bases at J; junction bases unmatched: 11. Germline-derived CDR1 and CDR2 are SGHAT and FQNNGV. CDR3 nucleotides: TGTGCCAGCACGACAGGGGTTGGTATGGGCACTGAAGCTTTCTTT. Residues: CASTTGVGMGTEAFF.

The V and J genes are TRBV5-1 and TRBJ2-1, with TRBD2 matching over 11 bases. There are 17 residues in the CDR3. In germline, CDR1 is SGHRS, CDR2 YFSETQ. Trimming at V came to 3 bases and at J to 5 bases, leaving 10 bases not matched to a gene. CDR3 DNA: TGCGCCAGCAGCTACAGAACTAGCGGGGGAAAAAACAATGAGCAGTTCTTC. This translates into CASSYRTSGGKNNEQFF.

This clone occurred once. V gene TRBV5-8 combines with J gene TRBJ2-7; D is perhaps TRBD2 (6 bases). CDR1 is SGHTS, CDR2 YDEGEE, per germline. This CDR3 is 14 amino acids long. The V and J ends lost 2 bases and 4 bases respectively, with 13 bases between them. The CDR3 here is CASSFAGAGYEQYF. The CDR3 DNA is TGTGCCAGCAGCTTCGCCGGGGCGGGGTACGAGCAGTACTTC.

The chain joins TRBV6-5 to TRBJ1-1; the D gene is possibly TRBD1 (5 bases). Germline CDR1 MNHEY, CDR2 SVGAGI. CDR3 length equals 14 residues. Trimming removed 0 bases at V and 4 bases at J, with 9 bases between. CDR3 in amino acids: CASSYSMGGTEAFF. The CDR3 DNA reads as TGTGCCAGCAGTTACTCGATGGGGGGCACTGAAGCTTTCTTT.

The rearrangement joins TRBV7-2 to TRBJ2-3; D is perhaps TRBD2 (5 bases). Trimming took off 1 base at V and 5 bases at J, with 13 bases between the two ends. The CDR3 loop spans 15 amino acids. Germline V gene sequence: CDR1 SGHTA, CDR2 FQGNSA. The DNA of the CDR3 is TGTGCCAGCAGCTTAGGCGGCGGGTACGGAGATACGCAGTATTTT. Its protein product is CASSLGGGYGDTQYF. Full variable domain (rest looked up from reference TRBV7-2 and TRBJ2-3): GAGVSQSPSNKVTEKGKDVELRCDPISGHTALYWYRQSLGQGLEFLIYFQGNSAPDKSGLPSDRFSAERTGGSVSTLTIQRTQQEDSAVYLCASSLGGGYGDTQYFGPGTRLTVL.

This chain joins TRBV28 and TRBJ2-7, with 7 bases matching TRBD1. Trimming took 3 bases from V and 2 from J; bases not matched to a gene: 4. This CDR3 contains 14 residues. Per germline, CDR1 MDHEN and CDR2 SYDVKM. CDR3 DNA sequence: TGTGCCAGCAGTTTTCCCAGGGGGACCTACGAGCAGTACTTC. The encoded protein is CASSFPRGTYEQYF.

The chain has TRBV18 and TRBJ1-3; perhaps TRBD1 as D (5 bases). V lost 0 bases and J lost 2, with 5 bases in between. Per germline, CDR1 KGHSH and CDR2 LQKENI. The CDR3 runs to 14 residues. CDR3 nucleotide sequence: TGTGCCAGCTCACCACCCAGGGCTGGAAACACCATATATTTT. It encodes CASSPPRAGNTIYF. The whole variable domain, remainder taken from reference TRBV18 and TRBJ1-3, is NAGVMQNPRHLVRRRGQEARLRCSPMKGHSHVYWYRQLPEEGLKFMVYLQKENIIDESGMPKERFSAEFPKEGPSILRIQQVVRGDSAAYFCASSPPRAGNTIYFGEGSWLTVV.

This clone has only one observation. V gene TRBV6-4 combines with J gene TRBJ1-2; 8 positions agree with TRBD1. This CDR3 is built from 16 residues. The germline gives CDR1 MRHNA, CDR2 SNTAGT. V trimming: 0 bases; J trimming: 4 bases; junction bases outside the gene matches: 7. In DNA form, the CDR3 reads TGTGCCAGCAGTGACTCCGCAGGGGGCAATATCTATGGCTACACCTTC. This codes for CASSDSAGGNIYGYTF.

CDR3 loop: CASSEAGLAVSYEQYF. Here the CDR3 DNA reads TGTGCCAGCAGTGAAGCCGGACTAGCGGTTTCCTACGAGCAGTACTTC. V and J are TRBV2 and TRBJ2-7; 10 bases align to TRBD2. The CDR3 has 16 residues. The germline V gene has CDR1 SNHLY and CDR2 FYNNEI. Germline trimming cut 0 bases from V and 1 base from J; bases unmatched to any gene: 3.

The genes are TRBV5-1 and TRBJ2-7; 7 nucleotides match TRBD1. Trimming cost V 4 bases and J 3 bases; bases outside gene matches: 4. The germline V gene encodes CDR1 SGHRS and CDR2 YFSETQ. The CDR3 is 13 residues long. This CDR3 reads CASSPGQLYEQYF. CDR3 in DNA: TGCGCCAGCAGCCCGGGACAGCTCTACGAGCAGTACTTC.

This rearrangement joins TRBV7-9 to TRBJ1-2; D is unclear. The CDR3 consists of 13 residues. Trimming pared 1 base from V and 6 bases from J, leaving 9 bases between. Per germline, CDR1 SEHNR and CDR2 FQNEAQ (reference sequence). CDR3 bases: TGTGCCAGCAGCTTAGGAGCCGGGAATGGCTACACCTTC. Its translation: CASSLGAGNGYTF.

The chain recombines TRBV18 with TRBJ1-4, with D perhaps matching TRBD1 (6 bases). The CDR3 runs 18 residues. Germline CDR1 KGHSH, CDR2 LQKENI. V lost 2 bases and J lost 8, with 24 bases in between. The DNA for the CDR3 is TGTGCCAGCTCACCATCGGGCCCAGGGGTGTCGGATGGAGAAAAACTGTTTTTT. Amino acid sequence: CASSPSGPGVSDGEKLFF. Complete variable domain (other parts from reference TRBV18 and TRBJ1-4): NAGVMQNPRHLVRRRGQEARLRCSPMKGHSHVYWYRQLPEEGLKFMVYLQKENIIDESGMPKERFSAEFPKEGPSILRIQQVVRGDSAAYFCASSPSGPGVSDGEKLFFGSGTQLSVL.

The table lists this clone with a few counts. The gene calls are TRBV7-2 and TRBJ1-3; perhaps TRBD1 as D (5 bases). The CDR3 loop spans 16 amino acids. CDR1 is SGHTA, CDR2 FQGNSA, per germline. Trimming left V 5 bases short and J 2 bases short, with 16 bases between. The CDR3 coding sequence is TGTGCCAGCAGCATCCGCCCGGGAGGGGCTGGAAACACCATATATTTT. Translated: CASSIRPGGAGNTIYF. The full variable domain, with the rest looked up from reference TRBV7-2 and TRBJ1-3, is GAGVSQSPSNKVTEKGKDVELRCDPISGHTALYWYRQSLGQGLEFLIYFQGNSAPDKSGLPSDRFSAERTGGSVSTLTIQRTQQEDSAVYLCASSIRPGGAGNTIYFGEGSWLTVV.

This clone was detected a few times. The chain links TRBV11-3 to TRBJ2-5; 8 nucleotides agree with TRBD2. The CDR3 has 15 amino acids. Trimming removed 3 bases from V and 5 bases from J; junction bases left unmatched: 8. Germline values: CDR1 SGHNT, CDR2 YENEEA. The CDR3 is CASSFRRGGLETQYF. DNA of the CDR3: TGTGCCAGCAGCTTTCGCCGGGGGGGCCTTGAGACCCAGTACTTC.